Below are 23 T cell receptor beta chains sequenced from a single sample in a study of T cell responses to AZD1222 COVID-19 vaccine. Repertoires were generated with immunoSEQ multiplex PCR, while TCRdb's copy carries only in-frame clones and drops some. Here the sample spans some 120,000 clones, about nine tenths being singletons. The sample consisted of peripheral blood, taken on day 0 of AZD1222 vaccination. The source is an adult in good health.

This chain links TRBV27 with TRBJ2-7, with 9 bases lining up with TRBD1. The length of the CDR3 is 14 residues. The V gene end was trimmed by 3 bases and the J gene end by 4 bases; junction bases not matched to a gene: 4. Looked up from germline, CDR1 is MNHEY and CDR2 is SMNVEV (reference sequence). CDR3 sequence: CASSFGTGSYEQYF. CDR3 DNA: TGTGCCAGCAGTTTCGGGACAGGGTCATACGAGCAGTACTTC.

The chain recombines TRBV7-2 with TRBJ2-7, with D hard to call. CDR3 size: 11 residues. Looked up from germline, CDR1 is SGHTA and CDR2 is FQGNSA. With 1 base removed from V and 7 bases from J, the gap between germline ends came to 5 bases. The CDR3 is CASSLEREQYF. Written as DNA, the CDR3 is TGTGCCAGCAGCTTAGAGAGGGAGCAGTACTTC.

The chain joins TRBV6-6 to TRBJ1-1; D call uncertain. The germline CDR1 and CDR2 sequences are MNHNY and SVGAGI (reference sequence). V lost 2 bases and J lost 3, with 7 bases in between. The CDR3 covers 13 residues. As DNA, the CDR3 is TGTGCCAGCAGTTACCGGGAGGACACTGAAGCTTTCTTT. Encoded protein: CASSYREDTEAFF.

CDR3 DNA: TGTGCCAGCAGTCGTAGGGCAGTAACTGGCTACACCTTC. It encodes CASSRRAVTGYTF. This chain links TRBV12-3 or TRBV12-4 with TRBJ1-2, with no clear D. CDR3 length: 13 residues. V was cut by 5 bases and J by 7 bases, with 14 bases left in between.

In this sample, this clone turned up a few times. V is TRBV6-5 and J is TRBJ1-1; unclear D gene. V was trimmed by 6 bases and J by 6 bases, leaving 17 bases between them. This CDR3 has 14 residues. CDR1 is MNHEY, CDR2 SVGAGI, per germline. Here the CDR3 reads CASREDGALAEAFF. In nucleotides, the CDR3 is TGTGCCAGCAGAGAGGACGGAGCTTTAGCTGAAGCTTTCTTT.

The CDR3: CAVGAGGSTDTQYF. CDR3 nucleotides: TGCGCCGTCGGAGCGGGGGGAAGCACAGATACGCAGTATTTT. This chain uses TRBV10-1 with TRBJ2-3; TRBD2 matches at 9 bases. This CDR3 region has 14 residues. With 11 bases clipped from V and 0 bases from J, the junction kept 6 bases outside the gene matches. Germline CDR1 is WNHNN and CDR2 is SYGVQD (reference sequence).

A remark on this clone: The same CDR3 is also encoded by other DNA sequences in this sample. The chain combines TRBV6-5 with TRBJ1-2; 11 bases map to TRBD1. Germline V CDR1 and CDR2: MNHEY, SVGAGI. Trimming took 2 bases from V and 4 from J; bases not matched to a gene: 6. This CDR3 spans 16 amino acids. DNA of the CDR3: TGTGCCAGCAGTTACGTCCGGACAGGGGGCGGCTATGGCTACACCTTC. Residues: CASSYVRTGGGYGYTF.

This chain connects TRBV18 to TRBJ1-3, with D possibly TRBD1 on 5 matching bases. V was cut by 3 bases and J by 0 bases, with 12 bases left in between. The germline gives CDR1 KGHSH, CDR2 LQKENI. This CDR3 is 16 amino acids long. The DNA for the CDR3 is TGTGCCAGCTCACCCCGGGACCCCAGCTCTGGAAACACCATATATTTT. The encoded protein is CASSPRDPSSGNTIYF.

The V and J genes are TRBV7-9 and TRBJ2-1; a weak D match, TRBD1 (5 bases). Germline V CDR1 and CDR2: SEHNR, FQNEAQ (reference sequence). V was trimmed by 7 bases and J by 0 bases, leaving 16 bases between them. This CDR3 is built from 16 residues. The CDR3 region has the DNA TGTGCCAGCACCATGCGACAGTTTAGCTCCTACAATGAGCAGTTCTTC. It is translated as CASTMRQFSSYNEQFF. Variable domain in full (rest from reference TRBV7-9 and TRBJ2-1): DTGVSQNPRHKITKRGQNVTFRCDPISEHNRLYWYRQTLGQGPEFLTYFQNEAQLEKSRLLSDRFSAERPKGSFSTLEIQRTEQGDSAMYLCASTMRQFSSYNEQFFGPGTRLTVL.

The rearrangement uses TRBV6-5 and TRBJ2-7, with D possibly matching TRBD2 (5 bases). The V end was cut by 4 bases, the J end by 3 bases, with 10 bases between. The length of the CDR3 is 13 residues. Germline V gives CDR1 MNHEY, CDR2 SVGAGI. The CDR3: CASSLWTFYEQYF. In nucleotides, the CDR3 is TGTGCCAGCAGTTTGTGGACTTTCTACGAGCAGTACTTC.

V is TRBV7-6 and J is TRBJ1-3, with D possibly matching TRBD1 (6 bases). V was trimmed by 3 bases and J by 0 bases, leaving 15 bases between them. The CDR3 extends over 17 amino acids. CDR1 is SGHVS and CDR2 is FNYEAQ in the germline V gene. Written as DNA, the CDR3 is TGTGCCAGCAGCTTTGGGGGCCAGACCCACTCTGGAAACACCATATATTTT. Protein: CASSFGGQTHSGNTIYF.

The rearrangement uses TRBV28 and TRBJ2-5; possible D gene TRBD1, 6 bases. This CDR3 is built from 13 residues. With 6 bases removed from V and 2 bases from J, the gap between germline ends came to 10 bases. Looked up from germline, CDR1 is MDHEN and CDR2 is SYDVKM. CDR3 coding DNA: TGTGCCAGCAGCCTCGGACAGCAAGAGACCCAGTACTTC. This sequence encodes CASSLGQQETQYF.

This chain links TRBV7-2 with TRBJ1-4; no clear D. Deletions cut 5 bases from V and 6 bases from J, with 10 bases between. This CDR3 is built from 13 residues. CDR1 and CDR2 from the germline V gene are SGHTA and FQGNSA. CDR3 DNA: TGTGCCAGCAGCCCCGCGGCCCATGAAAAACTGTTTTTT. This encodes CASSPAAHEKLFF.

The chain carries TRBV19 and TRBJ2-3, with 7 bases aligning to TRBD2. The trim removed 6 bases at V and 10 bases at J, leaving 7 bases unmatched. The CDR3 sequence is 12 residues long. Germline loops: CDR1 LNHDA, CDR2 SQIVND (reference sequence). CDR3 loop: CASRARTSAQYF. Here the CDR3 DNA reads TGTGCCAGTAGAGCGAGGACTAGTGCGCAGTATTTT.

This chain links TRBV11-3 with TRBJ2-4; D possibly corresponds to TRBD2 (6 bases). In germline, CDR1 is SGHNT, CDR2 YENEEA. Trimming shortened V by 4 bases and J by 6 bases, and 13 bases separated the two germline ends. This CDR3 has 14 amino acids. This chain's CDR3 is CASSCILRGNIQYF. For the CDR3, the DNA is TGTGCCAGCAGCTGTATCCTGCGGGGAAACATTCAGTACTTC.

This chain links TRBV14 with TRBJ1-6; no definite D call. Per germline, CDR1 SGHDN and CDR2 FVKESK. The CDR3 totals 14 residues. Deletions cut 1 base from V and 10 bases from J, with 11 bases between. The CDR3 region is CASSQVRGTSPLHF. Here the CDR3 DNA reads TGTGCCAGCAGCCAAGTTCGGGGTACGTCACCCCTCCACTTT.

V is TRBV11-2 and J is TRBJ2-7; TRBD1 is a possible D gene (6 bases). The CDR3 covers 15 residues. Germline V gives CDR1 SGHAT, CDR2 FQNNGV. With 5 bases removed from V and 1 base from J, the gap between germline ends came to 15 bases. CDR3 nucleotide sequence: TGTGCCAGCAGCCTTCTACAGGGAAGGTCCTACGAGCAGTACTTC. The encoded protein is CASSLLQGRSYEQYF.

The chain has TRBV5-1 and TRBJ2-4, with TRBD1 matching over 7 bases. CDR1 and CDR2 from the germline V gene are SGHRS and YFSETQ. V gave up 0 bases and J gave up 7 bases; unmatched junction bases: 7. The CDR3 has 15 residues. The CDR3 spells CASSLADRAKNIQYF. The CDR3, as DNA: TGCGCCAGCAGCTTGGCCGACAGGGCTAAGAACATTCAGTACTTC.

V gene TRBV4-1 combines with J gene TRBJ2-3; unclear D gene. The CDR3 loop spans 15 amino acids. V lost 3 bases, J lost 1 base, and 11 bases lay in between. Germline values: CDR1 MGHRA, CDR2 YSYEKL. The CDR3: CASSQQGSRTDTQYF. CDR3 DNA: TGCGCCAGCAGCCAGCAAGGCAGTCGCACAGATACGCAGTATTTT.

The rearrangement uses TRBV5-1 and TRBJ1-5; D may be TRBD1 (5 bases). The CDR3 spans 14 residues. The germline V gene encodes CDR1 SGHRS and CDR2 YFSETQ. V dropped 4 bases and J dropped 8 bases, with 16 bases sitting between them. In nucleotides, the CDR3 is TGCGCCAGCAGCCCCGGACCGACAGTGGAGCCCCAGCATTTT. This gives the protein CASSPGPTVEPQHF.

The chain combines TRBV7-2 with TRBJ1-1; D ambiguous. The V and J ends lost 7 bases and 5 bases respectively, with 11 bases between them. The CDR3 is made up of 12 amino acids. Per germline, CDR1 SGHTA and CDR2 FQGNSA. The CDR3 loop is CASTLTWTEAFF. The CDR3 DNA reads TGTGCCAGCACCTTGACTTGGACTGAAGCTTTCTTT.

The CDR3, as DNA: TGTGCCAGCAGCTGGGGACAGGGTAGTGGCTACACCTTC. This translates into CASSWGQGSGYTF. V and J are TRBV7-2 and TRBJ1-2, with 9 bases identical to TRBD1. The CDR3 totals 13 residues. Germline values: CDR1 SGHTA, CDR2 FQGNSA. The V gene end was trimmed by 4 bases and the J gene end by 7 bases; junction bases not matched to a gene: 4.

This clone occurred once. The V call is TRBV5-1, the J call TRBJ2-2; the D gene is possibly TRBD1 (5 bases). V was cut by 0 bases and J by 1 base, with 10 bases left in between. This CDR3 is built from 16 residues. The germline CDR1 and CDR2 sequences are SGHRS and YFSETQ. CDR3 coding DNA: TGCGCCAGCAGCTTGGCCGGTACAGGGAACACCGGGGAGCTGTTTTTT. Translating gives CASSLAGTGNTGELFF. Full variable domain (missing parts from reference TRBV5-1 and TRBJ2-2): KAGVTQTPRYLIKTRGQQVTLSCSPISGHRSVSWYQQTPGQGLQFLFEYFSETQRNKGNFPGRFSGRQFSNSRSEMNVSTLELGDSALYLCASSLAGTGNTGELFFGEGSRLTVL.